What follows is one T cell receptor (beta chain) and its context. The antigen this receptor binds is unknown. No quality values exist for individual bases; no much larger clone is one base distant. From the germline V gene, CDR1 is MNHEY and CDR2 is SVGAGI. The CDR3 covers 12 residues, taking in both the cysteine and the phenylalanine. The kept DNA is CDR3 alone, 36 bases in frame from the first base. The trim is 4 bases for V and 4 bases for J, with a gap of 7 bases between the germline ends. This sample was included in a study of OX40 agonist ivuxolimab in advanced cancers. About the full investigation: Ivuxolimab was an agonistic, fully human IgG2 monoclonal antibody directed against OX40 (CD134), a costimulatory receptor. Intravenous ivuxolimab was administered to patients every 2 weeks at six dose levels: 0.01, 0.1, 0.3, 1.5, 3 and 10 mg/kg. Of the approximately 54 dose-escalation patients, hepatocellular carcinoma was present in approximately 20, melanoma in approximately 15, renal cell carcinoma in 9 and head and neck cancer in 9. A male proportion of approximately 83% and a mean age of around 60 years, ranging from 23 to 79, were recorded for the dose-escalation cohort. Prior anti-PD-1, anti-PD-L1 or anti-CTLA-4 therapy was permitted, and checkpoint inhibitors had been received by 40% to 50% of dose-escalation patients. Partial responses occurred in three dose-escalation patients: two with cutaneous melanoma and one with hepatocellular carcinoma. The point of sequencing TCRbeta in the periphery was to test whether ivuxolimab changed TCR sequence diversity and drove clonal T-cell expansion. The paper describes the monotherapy dose-escalation part (N ≈ 52 patients) of the phase I trial of ivuxolimab. The study at large found these results: Antigen specificity was not determined for the clonally expanded peripheral T cells. Low levels of normalized T-cell clonal expansion were also seen in some nonresponding patients. After ivuxolimab, expanded clones were on average more numerous among CD8+ T cells than among CD4+ T cells. Clonal expansion of both CD4+ and CD8+ blood T cells was observed from baseline to week 6 at doses 0.1 to 3.0 mg/kg. In partial responders in the 0.1-3.0 mg/kg groups, normalized peripheral clonal expansion was found to be among the lowest, especially among CD8+ T cells.

Patients with a history of autoimmune disease or receiving systemic immunosuppression were excluded from the trial. Peripheral blood for TCR sequencing was collected from all dose cohorts at baseline, on cycle 4 day 1, and on cycle 7 day 1. Samples were obtained from an open-label, multicenter, first-in-human phase I dose-escalation trial of ivuxolimab. Adults with locally advanced or metastatic melanoma, renal cell, hepatocellular, or head and neck squamous cell carcinoma were enrolled in the trial. Before TCR sequencing, CD4+ T cells and CD8+ T cells from peripheral blood were sorted into separate populations. To sequence the TCRbeta CDR3 region, genomic DNA was isolated from the sorted cells. The immunoSEQ Assay was used to sequence the TCRbeta CDR3 regions. Here the immuneACCESS table is served through TCRdb, limited to in-frame sequences with V and J called. Missing clones are a known gap in these copies; in checked studies unresolved V genes cover under half, and the rest lacks a known reason. In this sample the table shows tens of thousands of clones, about 88% of which occur a single time. Around 0.29% of the sample belongs to the ten largest clones.

The sequence came from an adult with an advanced solid tumor such as melanoma, head and neck, liver or kidney cancer. This receptor chain uses TRBV6-5 and TRBJ1-1; a tentative D call is TRBD1 (5 bases match). The sequences come from CD4+ or CD8+ T cells sorted from blood, collected in a trial of the OX40 agonist ivuxolimab. The DNA reads as follows: TGTGCCAGCAGTTCAGGGTTCACTGAAGCTTTCTTT. The translation is CASSSGFTEAFF.